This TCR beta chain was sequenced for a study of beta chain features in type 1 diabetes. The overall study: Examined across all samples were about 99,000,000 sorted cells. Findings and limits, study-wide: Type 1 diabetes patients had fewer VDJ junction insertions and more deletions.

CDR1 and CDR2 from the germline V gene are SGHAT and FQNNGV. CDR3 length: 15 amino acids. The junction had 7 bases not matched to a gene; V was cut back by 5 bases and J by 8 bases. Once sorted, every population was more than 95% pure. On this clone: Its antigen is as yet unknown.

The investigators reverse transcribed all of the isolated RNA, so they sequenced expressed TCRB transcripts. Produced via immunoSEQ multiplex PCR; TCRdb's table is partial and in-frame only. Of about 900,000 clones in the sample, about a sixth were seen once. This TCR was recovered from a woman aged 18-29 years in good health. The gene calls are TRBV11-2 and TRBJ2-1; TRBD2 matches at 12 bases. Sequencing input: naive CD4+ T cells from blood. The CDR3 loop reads CASSQKGLAGHEQFF. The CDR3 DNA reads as TGTGCCAGCAGCCAAAAAGGACTAGCGGGACATGAGCAGTTCTTC.